This T cell receptor beta chain was recovered during a study of T cells after yellow fever vaccination. The wider study: The authors prepared low-cell-number fractions using SMART-Seq v4 Ultra Low Input. Study results and limitations: Clones from primary vaccination mostly reappeared after the booster (approximately 96% CD4, 88% CD8). Weaker, the secondary response had a peak occurring faster, on day 5 versus 15. The CD4 compartment and the CD8 compartment contained a small share of clonotypes in common.

One entry per CDR3 protein results from TCRdb running MiXCR on the 5' RACE reads. This table has some 350,000 distinct CDR3 sequences, roughly 10% appearing once. This CDR3 has 13 residues. Germline V gene lookup returns CDR1 KGHSH and CDR2 LQKENI. The germline V and J ends were trimmed by 6 bases and 4 bases, with 12 bases remaining between them. Points on this clonotype: Antigen unknown.

Specimen: PBMCs, collected on the day of the first yellow fever vaccination. The chain links TRBV18 to TRBJ1-1, with D possibly TRBD1 on 6 matching bases. The TCR was taken from a man aged 18 to 35 who received the YFV17D yellow fever vaccine. CDR3 sequence: CASSSGGGTEAFF. The CDR3 DNA follows: TGTGCCAGCTCCAGCGGAGGGGGCACTGAAGCTTTCTTT.